The rows below give T cell receptor beta chains drawn from one sample of a study of blood T cells in healthy people across ages. TCRdb itself ran the 5' RACE reads through MiXCR, one entry per CDR3 protein. The sample carries 500,000 to 700,000 distinct CDR3 sequences, about 28% recorded once. The sample consisted of blood. The source of these receptors is a woman of 80 years or more in good health. CDR3s include the opening cysteine and the closing phenylalanine or tryptophan. The D gene is left open where the match is weak. Rows give clone size only sometimes, using once, few, many, or a class for an expanded clone.

clone size | D gene | J gene | V gene | CDR3 DNA | CDR3 protein
many | . | TRBJ2-7 | TRBV4-2 | TGTGCCAGCAGCCAAGTGTCGGCGGGGGAGCAGTACTTC | CASSQVSAGEQYF
. | . | TRBJ1-5 | TRBV2 | TGTGCCAGCAGACCGGGGGTAGGGGGCAATCAGCCCCAGCATTTT | CASRPGVGGNQPQHF
many | TRBD2 | TRBJ2-5 | TRBV7-3 | TGTGCCAGCAGCTTATGCCCTAGCGGCCCCTCCCAAGAGACCCAGTACTTC | CASSLCPSGPSQETQYF
. | . | TRBJ2-5 | TRBV7-9 | TGTGTCAGCAGCCCAAGGACGAGCGGGTGGGCCACAGAGACCCAGTACTTC | CVSSPRTSGWATETQYF
. | TRBD1 | TRBJ2-2 | TRBV2 | TGTGCCAGCATGTACGGGACAGGGAACACCGGGGAACTGTTTTTT | CASMYGTGNTGELFF
many | . | TRBJ2-7 | TRBV9 | TGTGCCAGCAGCGCGGTTGGGGGTTCCTACGAGCAGTACTTC | CASSAVGGSYEQYF
few | TRBD1 | TRBJ2-3 | TRBV9 | TGTGCCAGCGGGGGGGGACAGGGTAAAACAGATACGCAGTATTTT | CASGGGQGKTDTQYF
many | . | TRBJ2-1 | TRBV2 | TGTGCCAGCAGTGAACGGGCAGTCTCCTACAATGAGCAGTTCTTC | CASSERAVSYNEQFF
. | . | TRBJ1-4 | TRBV12-3/TRBV12-4 | TGTGCCAGCAGTTCAGCCTCAGAGGGGGAAGAACGGTTTTTT | CASSSASEGEERFF
once | . | TRBJ2-2 | TRBV29-1 | TGCAGCGTGACAGACTACACCGGGGAGCTGTTTTTT | CSVTDYTGELFF
few | TRBD2 | TRBJ2-3 | TRBV3-1 | TGTGCCAGCAGCCAATTACGGACTAGCGGGGCTAGCACAGATACGCAGTATTTT | CASSQLRTSGASTDTQYF
. | . | TRBJ2-1 | TRBV27 | TGTGCCAGCAGTTTATCAGGTTGGGGTGAGCAGTTCTTC | CASSLSGWGEQFF
many | . | TRBJ1-1 | TRBV5-1 | TGCGCCAGCAGCTTGGGTGGGGGAGCGAACACTGAAGCTTTCTTT | CASSLGGGANTEAFF
. | . | TRBJ2-5 | TRBV6-5 | TGTGCCAGCAACAGAGGGCGGCCATTGGGGGAGACCCAGTACTTC | CASNRGRPLGETQYF
. | . | TRBJ1-5 | TRBV28 | TGTGCCAGCAGTTTGGTGACGGCGAATCAGCCCCAGCATTTT | CASSLVTANQPQHF
few | TRBD1 | TRBJ2-4 | TRBV19 | TGTGCCAGTGGACAGGGGGCCGGCAAAAACATTCAGTACTTC | CASGQGAGKNIQYF
. | . | TRBJ1-6 | TRBV19 | TGTGCCAGTAGTATTGAATGGACCAATTCACCCCTCCACTTT | CASSIEWTNSPLHF
. | . | TRBJ2-4 | TRBV5-6 | TGTGCCAGCAGCTTACAAGGTATAGCCAAAAACATTCAGTACTTC | CASSLQGIAKNIQYF
. | TRBD2 | TRBJ2-1 | TRBV6-1 | TGTGCCAGCAACTTACTAGCGGGGGGTTCCTACAATGAGCAGTTCTTC | CASNLLAGGSYNEQFF
many | TRBD2 | TRBJ2-7 | TRBV5-6 | TGTGCCAGCAGCCTTGGACTAGCGGGCTCCTACGAGCAGTACTTC | CASSLGLAGSYEQYF
many | . | TRBJ1-1 | TRBV20-1 | TGCAGTGCTAGAGATTTTGGTCCGAGGGTGAACACTGAAGCTTTCTTT | CSARDFGPRVNTEAFF
. | TRBD1 | TRBJ1-2 | TRBV29-1 | TGCAGCGTTGAAAGACAGGGAAGGAACTATGGCTACACCTTC | CSVERQGRNYGYTF
few | . | TRBJ1-5 | TRBV12-3/TRBV12-4 | TGTGCCAGCAGTACGAAGCTCAATCAGCCCCAGCATTTT | CASSTKLNQPQHF
many | . | TRBJ2-7 | TRBV5-6 | TGTGCCAGCAGTTCCTATGGGTCTTTCGAGCAGTACTTC | CASSSYGSFEQYF
few | . | TRBJ2-7 | TRBV20-1 | TGCAGTGCTAGCATCAACGAGCAGTACTTC | CSASINEQYF
few | . | TRBJ1-4 | TRBV5-1 | TGCGCCAGCAGCTCCAGAGGGCTGGCTAATGAAAAACTGTTTTTT | CASSSRGLANEKLFF